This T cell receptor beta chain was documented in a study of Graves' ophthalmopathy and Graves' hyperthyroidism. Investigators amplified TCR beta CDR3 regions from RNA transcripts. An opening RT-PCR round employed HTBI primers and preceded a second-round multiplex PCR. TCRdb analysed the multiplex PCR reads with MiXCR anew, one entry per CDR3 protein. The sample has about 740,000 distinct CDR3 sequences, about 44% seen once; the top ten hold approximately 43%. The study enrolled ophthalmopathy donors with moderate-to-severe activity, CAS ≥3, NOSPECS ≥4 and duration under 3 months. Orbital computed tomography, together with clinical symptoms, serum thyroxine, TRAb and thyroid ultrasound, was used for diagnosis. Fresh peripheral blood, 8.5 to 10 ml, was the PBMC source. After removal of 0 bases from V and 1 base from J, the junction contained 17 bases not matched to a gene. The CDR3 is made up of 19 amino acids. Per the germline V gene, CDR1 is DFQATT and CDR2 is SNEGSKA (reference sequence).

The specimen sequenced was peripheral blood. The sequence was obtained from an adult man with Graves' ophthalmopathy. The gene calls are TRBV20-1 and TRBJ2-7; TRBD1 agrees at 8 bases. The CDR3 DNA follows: TGCAGTGCTAGAGATCAGGACAGGGTTCTAACGCGACGATCCTACGAGCAGTACTTC. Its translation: CSARDQDRVLTRRSYEQYF.